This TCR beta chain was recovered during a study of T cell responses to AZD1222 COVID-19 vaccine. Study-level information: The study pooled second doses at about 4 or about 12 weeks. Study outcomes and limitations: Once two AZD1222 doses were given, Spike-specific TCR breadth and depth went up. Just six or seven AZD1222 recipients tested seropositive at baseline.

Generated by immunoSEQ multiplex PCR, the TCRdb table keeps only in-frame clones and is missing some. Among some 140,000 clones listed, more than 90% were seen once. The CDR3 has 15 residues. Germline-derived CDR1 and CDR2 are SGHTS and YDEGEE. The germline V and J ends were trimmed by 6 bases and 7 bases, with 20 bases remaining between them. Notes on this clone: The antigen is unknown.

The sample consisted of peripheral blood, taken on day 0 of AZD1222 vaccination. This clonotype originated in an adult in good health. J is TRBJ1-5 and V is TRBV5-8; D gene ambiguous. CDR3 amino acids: CASTPNPRLGQPQHF. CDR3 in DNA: TGTGCCAGCACCCCCAACCCGAGGTTGGGCCAGCCCCAGCATTTT.